These T cell receptor beta chains were read from a single sample in a study of PD-L1 blockade in urothelial cancer. The repertoire was sequenced with immunoSEQ multiplex PCR; TCRdb's copy has only in-frame clones and lacks some. The sample contains around 66,000 clones, 88% of which appear only once. This specimen consisted of PBMCs, obtained around atezolizumab (anti-PD-L1) treatment. These receptors originate from a man in his fifties or sixties with urothelial cancer. Both conserved end residues are part of each CDR3. A D gene is named only where the DNA matches it firmly. The listing skips clone size in some rows; elsewhere it reads once, few, many or a size class.

j_call | v_call | clone_size | d_call | cdr3_aa | cdr3_nt
TRBJ1-5 | TRBV6-6 | . | TRBD1 | CATRDRGVYQPQHF | TGTGCCACCCGGGACAGGGGAGTTTATCAGCCCCAGCATTTT
TRBJ2-7 | TRBV7-3 | . | . | CASRTANYEQYF | TGTGCCAGCCGGACAGCTAACTACGAGCAGTACTTC
TRBJ2-5 | TRBV10-3 | . | . | CATSVGARETQYF | TGTGCCACCAGCGTGGGGGCGCGGGAGACCCAGTACTTC
TRBJ2-5 | TRBV5-1 | . | TRBD1 | CASMDRDQETQYF | TGCGCCAGCATGGACAGGGATCAAGAGACCCAGTACTTC
TRBJ1-4 | TRBV5-5 | . | . | CASSLLNGEKLFF | TGTGCCAGCAGCTTGCTCAACGGTGAAAAACTGTTTTTT
TRBJ1-3 | TRBV5-1 | . | . | CASSLGGSTSGNTIYF | TGCGCCAGCAGCTTGGGAGGTTCGACCTCTGGAAACACCATATATTTT
TRBJ1-2 | TRBV10-3 | . | . | CAISSDRNYGYTF | TGTGCCATCAGCTCCGACAGGAACTATGGCTACACCTTC
TRBJ1-3 | TRBV18 | . | TRBD1 | CASSPPGRTGDLGNTIYF | TGTGCCAGCTCCCCCCCGGGGAGGACAGGGGATCTCGGAAACACCATATATTTT
TRBJ1-2 | TRBV10-2 | . | . | CASTPTGNYGYTF | TGCGCCAGCACTCCGACAGGAAACTATGGCTACACCTTC
TRBJ1-1 | TRBV7-2 | . | TRBD1 | CASSLAAGGIEAFF | TGTGCCAGCAGCTTAGCGGCAGGGGGGATTGAAGCTTTCTTT
TRBJ1-5 | TRBV30 | few | TRBD1 | CAWGQVNQPQHF | TGTGCCTGGGGACAGGTCAATCAGCCCCAGCATTTT
TRBJ2-7 | TRBV7-2 | . | . | CASSLGVSDEQYF | TGTGCCAGCAGTCTGGGAGTGTCGGATGAGCAGTACTTC
TRBJ2-1 | TRBV6-4 | . | . | CASGEGWNEQFF | TGTGCCAGCGGAGAGGGTTGGAATGAGCAGTTCTTC
TRBJ2-7 | TRBV28 | once | TRBD2 | CASSGTTKASGSYEQYF | TGTGCCAGCAGCGGGACTACCAAGGCGTCTGGCTCCTACGAGCAGTACTTC
TRBJ2-7 | TRBV7-9 | few | TRBD2 | CASSGRLAGGSYEQYF | TGTGCCAGCAGCGGACGACTAGCGGGAGGTTCCTACGAGCAGTACTTC
TRBJ1-6 | TRBV6-1 | . | . | CASQRELNSPLHF | TGTGCCAGTCAAAGGGAGTTAAATTCACCCCTCCACTTT
TRBJ1-5 | TRBV6-5 | few | TRBD1 | CASSLSGTGGSQPQHF | TGTGCCAGCAGTTTATCCGGGACAGGGGGCTCTCAGCCCCAGCATTTT
TRBJ2-5 | TRBV29-1 | . | . | CSASDSQETQYF | TGCAGCGCCTCGGACAGCCAAGAGACCCAGTACTTC
TRBJ2-1 | TRBV28 | . | . | CASQGYNEQFF | TGTGCCAGCCAGGGGTACAATGAGCAGTTCTTC
TRBJ1-3 | TRBV30 | few | TRBD1 | CAMDRARGNTIYF | TGTGCCATGGACAGGGCTCGAGGAAACACCATATATTTT
TRBJ1-1 | TRBV9 | . | TRBD1 | CASSGIQGVETEAFF | TGTGCCAGCAGCGGAATACAGGGGGTCGAGACTGAAGCTTTCTTT
TRBJ2-7 | TRBV19 | . | TRBD2 | CASSITSSGGYEQYF | TGTGCCAGTAGTATAACGTCTAGCGGGGGTTACGAGCAGTACTTC
TRBJ2-5 | TRBV4-1 | . | TRBD1 | CASSQDAKDRGFWVLRETQYF | TGCGCCAGCAGCCAAGATGCGAAGGACAGGGGGTTTTGGGTCTTGCGGGAGACCCAGTACTTC
TRBJ2-6 | TRBV5-5 | . | . | CASSLVGFSSGANVLTF | TGTGCCAGCAGCTTGGTCGGGTTTTCCTCTGGGGCCAACGTCCTGACTTTC
TRBJ2-5 | TRBV5-4 | . | . | CASKLQGPETQYF | TGTGCCAGCAAATTACAGGGTCCGGAGACCCAGTACTTC
TRBJ1-6 | TRBV6-5 | . | TRBD1 | CASSPGTGPYSPLHF | TGTGCCAGCAGCCCCGGGACAGGGCCATATTCACCCCTCCACTTT
TRBJ2-5 | TRBV9 | . | . | CASSVGGGGKETQYF | TGTGCCAGCAGCGTAGGTGGAGGGGGCAAAGAGACCCAGTACTTC
TRBJ1-5 | TRBV7-2 | . | . | CASSEQGRSKPQHF | TGTGCCAGCAGCGAACAGGGTCGTTCGAAGCCCCAGCATTTT
TRBJ2-4 | TRBV5-1 | once | . | CASSFVRGRDKNIQYF | TGCGCCAGCAGCTTCGTCAGGGGTAGGGACAAAAACATTCAGTACTTC
TRBJ1-2 | TRBV11-2 | . | . | CASSLGGVLYGYTF | TGTGCCAGCAGCCTAGGGGGAGTTCTCTATGGCTACACCTTC
TRBJ2-1 | TRBV5-1 | . | . | CASSRGNEQFF | TGCGCCAGCAGCCGGGGCAATGAGCAGTTCTTC
TRBJ2-5 | TRBV7-2 | . | TRBD1 | CASSQQGNRETQYF | TGTGCCAGCAGCCAACAGGGGAATAGGGAGACCCAGTACTTC
TRBJ1-1 | TRBV7-9 | few | . | CASSFQYSKMNTEAFF | TGTGCCAGCAGCTTTCAATATAGTAAGATGAACACTGAAGCTTTCTTT
TRBJ2-7 | TRBV28 | once | TRBD2 | CASSLIGGRLYEQYF | TGTGCCAGCAGTTTAATTGGCGGGAGGTTATACGAGCAGTACTTC
TRBJ2-5 | TRBV6-5 | . | TRBD2 | CASSPGRGETQYF | TGTGCCAGCAGCCCAGGGAGGGGAGAGACCCAGTACTTC
TRBJ2-1 | TRBV6-4 | . | TRBD2 | CASSILAGGDNEQFF | TGTGCCAGCAGTATACTAGCGGGGGGGGACAATGAGCAGTTCTTC
TRBJ2-3 | TRBV13 | . | TRBD2 | CASSLGLAGGALLGYTDTQYF | TGTGCCAGCAGCTTAGGCCTAGCGGGGGGCGCCTTATTAGGGTACACGGATACGCAGTATTTT
TRBJ2-7 | TRBV19 | . | . | CASSTPTGGVTYEQYF | TGTGCCAGTAGTACCCCAACCGGGGGAGTTACCTACGAGCAGTACTTC
TRBJ1-1 | TRBV5-1 | . | . | CASSGTTANTEAFF | TGCGCCAGCAGCGGAACGACAGCAAACACTGAAGCTTTCTTT
TRBJ2-4 | TRBV5-1 | . | TRBD2 | CASRRGTSGDVAKNIQYF | TGCGCCAGCAGAAGAGGGACTAGCGGGGATGTAGCCAAAAACATTCAGTACTTC
TRBJ1-4 | TRBV4-3 | . | . | CASSPEGMRGEKLFF | TGCGCCAGCAGCCCGGAGGGTATGAGAGGTGAAAAACTGTTTTTT
TRBJ1-6 | TRBV18 | once | . | CASSPGWSSPLHF | TGTGCCAGCTCTCCGGGATGGAGTTCACCCCTCCACTTT
TRBJ1-5 | TRBV30 | . | TRBD1 | CAWSSGTGGRYSNQPQHF | TGTGCCTGGAGTTCCGGGACAGGGGGTCGCTATAGCAATCAGCCCCAGCATTTT
TRBJ1-3 | TRBV7-6 | . | . | CASSSDLSSGNTIYF | TGTGCCAGCAGCTCCGACTTGAGCTCTGGAAACACCATATATTTT
TRBJ2-7 | TRBV28 | . | . | CASSSTGLKTYEQYF | TGTGCCAGCAGTTCCACTGGACTAAAAACCTACGAGCAGTACTTC
TRBJ1-5 | TRBV29-1 | . | TRBD1 | CSDGGGVYPQGSNQPQHF | TGCAGCGATGGAGGGGGCGTTTATCCGCAAGGAAGCAATCAGCCCCAGCATTTT
TRBJ1-2 | TRBV5-4 | . | . | CASSLGQGNYGYTF | TGTGCCAGCAGCTTGGGGCAGGGAAACTATGGCTACACCTTC
TRBJ2-7 | TRBV7-6 | . | . | CASSLFLGSYEQYF | TGTGCCAGCAGCTTATTCCTCGGGTCCTACGAGCAGTACTTC
TRBJ1-5 | TRBV6-1 | . | TRBD1 | CASSGRQGATNQPQHF | TGTGCCAGCAGTGGCCGACAGGGGGCGACCAATCAGCCCCAGCATTTT
TRBJ1-1 | TRBV5-4 | . | . | CASSFITAEAFF | TGTGCCAGCAGCTTCATTACGGCTGAAGCTTTCTTT
TRBJ1-2 | TRBV7-8 | few | . | CASSPRGAPNYGYTF | TGTGCCAGCAGCCCCCGGGGGGCACCTAACTATGGCTACACCTTC
TRBJ1-4 | TRBV12-5 | . | . | CASGKEGREKLFF | TGTGCTAGTGGCAAAGAGGGGAGGGAAAAACTGTTTTTT
TRBJ2-2 | TRBV28 | . | . | CASWRGSTGELFF | TGTGCCAGCTGGCGAGGGAGCACCGGGGAGCTGTTTTTT